This is a list of T cell receptor beta chains from one sample in a study of Graves' ophthalmopathy and Graves' hyperthyroidism. TCRdb passed the multiplex PCR reads through MiXCR, listing each CDR3 protein once. Of hundreds of thousands of distinct CDR3 sequences in the sample, 20% to 25% were seen once. The source material was peripheral blood. The receptor source for this set is a woman younger than 35 with stable Graves' hyperthyroidism. Both conserved end residues are part of each CDR3. D genes are given only for firm matches. A clone size is listed for some rows: how often the clone was seen (once, few, many), or a class if it is expanded.

clone size,J gene,CDR3 length,V gene,D gene,CDR3 protein,CDR3 DNA
many,TRBJ2-7,14,TRBV7-2,TRBD2,CASSSRLAGSEQYF,TGTGCCAGCAGCTCCAGACTAGCGGGAAGCGAGCAGTACTTC
many,TRBJ1-1,14,TRBV30,TRBD1,CAWSTTGGRTEAFF,TGTGCCTGGAGTACAACAGGGGGCCGCACTGAAGCTTTCTTT
many,TRBJ2-2,13,TRBV20-1,.,CSARTENTGELFF,TGCAGTGCCCGGACAGAGAACACCGGGGAGCTGTTTTTT
many,TRBJ1-1,14,TRBV2,TRBD1,CASSLTGSLPEAFF,TGTGCCAGCAGTCTGACAGGGAGTCTCCCTGAAGCTTTCTTT
many,TRBJ2-7,10,TRBV2,.,CASQYYEQYF,TGTGCCAGCCAGTACTACGAGCAGTACTTC
.,TRBJ1-1,14,TRBV12-3/TRBV12-4,.,CASSRTTAVDEAFF,TGTGCCAGCAGCCGCACGACAGCGGTGGATGAAGCTTTCTTT
many,TRBJ2-7,15,TRBV28,TRBD2,CASSPRGAGGYEQYF,TGTGCCAGCAGTCCCCGGGGAGCGGGAGGGTACGAGCAGTACTTC
.,TRBJ1-1,17,TRBV12-3/TRBV12-4,TRBD1,CASRLWTGTVDSTEAFF,TGTGCCAGCAGGCTATGGACCGGGACAGTCGATAGCACTGAAGCTTTCTTT
many,TRBJ2-5,15,TRBV5-5,TRBD2,CASSLKRGYQETQYF,TGTGCCAGCAGCCTTAAGCGGGGGTACCAAGAGACCCAGTACTTC
.,TRBJ2-5,14,TRBV6-5,TRBD2,CASSLDSGRAFSVF,TGTGCCAGCAGTTTAGATAGCGGGAGGGCCTTTTCTGTCTTC
many,TRBJ2-7,14,TRBV19,.,CASSMGDWGSEQYF,TGTGCCAGTAGTATGGGGGATTGGGGATCCGAGCAGTACTTC
many,TRBJ2-5,16,TRBV18,TRBD2,CASHRGNSGTSGTQYF,TGTGCCAGCCACCGGGGTAATAGCGGGACCTCGGGGACCCAGTACTTC
many,TRBJ1-2,15,TRBV27,.,CASSRSTTYGYGYTF,TGTGCCAGCAGTCGATCGACCACATACGGCTATGGCTACACCTTC
.,TRBJ2-7,12,TRBV30,TRBD1,CAWDRGEAEQYF,TGTGCCTGGGACAGGGGGGAGGCCGAGCAGTACTTC
few,TRBJ1-6,16,TRBV19,TRBD1,CASSRKPGQGISPLHF,TGTGCCAGTAGTAGAAAGCCGGGACAGGGGATCTCACCCCTCCACTTT
few,TRBJ2-4,16,TRBV19,TRBD2,CASSPTSGRLRNIQYF,TGTGCCAGTAGCCCGACTAGCGGGAGATTGAGAAACATTCAGTACTTC
.,TRBJ2-4,15,TRBV6-2/TRBV6-3,TRBD2,CASSTHTGGGLACYF,TGTGCCAGCAGTACCCATACTGGTGGGGGACTAGCGTGTTACTTC
many,TRBJ1-2,13,TRBV30,.,CAWSVGGAGGYTF,TGTGCCTGGAGTGTAGGGGGGGCTGGTGGCTACACCTTC
few,TRBJ2-2,18,TRBV4-2,.,CASSQDRGRVWITGELFF,TGTGCCAGCAGCCAAGATCGGGGCAGGGTATGGATCACCGGGGAGCTGTTTTTT
.,TRBJ1-1,15,TRBV6-1,.,CASTDPTSRWTEAFF,TGTGCCAGCACCGACCCGACCTCGCGTTGGACTGAAGCTTTCTTT
many,TRBJ2-7,17,TRBV19,.,CASSKSRLSGRTYEQYF,TGTGCCAGTAGTAAATCCCGGTTGAGTGGGCGAACCTACGAGCAGTACTTC
few,TRBJ2-6,18,TRBV6-4,.,CASSDPRGFDSGANVLTF,TGTGCCAGCAGTGACCCAAGAGGGTTTGATTCTGGGGCCAACGTCCTGACTTTC
many,TRBJ1-5,13,TRBV20-1,.,CSASRQADQPQHF,TGCAGTGCTAGTCGGCAGGCAGATCAGCCCCAGCATTTT
.,TRBJ1-1,14,TRBV12-3/TRBV12-4,TRBD1,CASSSQDRSVEAFF,TGTGCCAGCAGTTCGCAGGACAGGTCTGTTGAAGCTTTCTTT
many,TRBJ2-7,15,TRBV18,TRBD2,CASSPPLAGGYEQYF,TGTGCCAGCTCACCACCACTAGCGGGAGGCTACGAGCAGTACTTC
many,TRBJ2-5,14,TRBV20-1,.,CSARGTSTQETQYF,TGCAGTGCTAGAGGAACCTCCACCCAAGAGACCCAGTACTTC
many,TRBJ2-7,15,TRBV10-3,TRBD2,CAISESGGLTYEQYF,TGTGCCATCAGTGAGTCGGGGGGACTAACCTACGAGCAGTACTTC
many,TRBJ1-1,15,TRBV6-2/TRBV6-3,TRBD1,CASRGIGDSYHEAFF,TGTGCCAGCAGGGGCATAGGGGACAGCTACCATGAAGCTTTCTTT
many,TRBJ1-2,16,TRBV27,.,CASSLKPLRQGYGYTF,TGTGCCAGCAGTTTAAAGCCCCTCAGGCAGGGCTATGGCTACACCTTC
many,TRBJ1-2,12,TRBV12-3/TRBV12-4,.,CASSSTGGGYTF,TGTGCCAGCAGTTCCACCGGGGGAGGCTACACCTTC
many,TRBJ2-5,14,TRBV13,.,CASSYIASKETQYF,TGTGCCAGCAGCTACATCGCCAGCAAAGAGACCCAGTACTTC
many,TRBJ2-7,18,TRBV25-1,.,CASSGRPGGVAQSYEQYF,TGTGCCAGCAGTGGCCGCCCGGGCGGCGTCGCCCAATCCTACGAGCAGTACTTC
many,TRBJ2-5,13,TRBV2,.,CASSAALQETQYF,TGTGCCAGCAGTGCCGCCCTTCAAGAGACCCAGTACTTC
many,TRBJ2-7,16,TRBV9,TRBD2,CASSAGGTSGMGEQYF,TGTGCCAGCAGCGCTGGGGGGACTAGCGGGATGGGCGAGCAGTACTTC
many,TRBJ2-4,15,TRBV28,.,CASSTGDRLKNIQYF,TGTGCCAGCAGTACCGGGGACCGCCTCAAAAACATTCAGTACTTC
many,TRBJ2-7,13,TRBV6-1,.,CASSAGVTYEQYF,TGTGCCAGCAGTGCTGGGGTTACCTACGAGCAGTACTTC
many,TRBJ1-5,14,TRBV18,.,CASSPSSSNQPQHF,TGTGCCAGCTCACCGTCCTCTAGCAATCAGCCCCAGCATTTT
many,TRBJ2-7,13,TRBV29-1,.,CSVETVESYEQYF,TGCAGCGTTGAAACAGTTGAGTCCTACGAGCAGTACTTC
.,TRBJ2-7,12,TRBV2,.,CASSAQGSQQCF,TGTGCCAGCAGCGCCCAGGGTTCCCAACAGTGCTTC
many,TRBJ1-1,13,TRBV11-3,.,CASSFTSNTEAFF,TGTGCCAGCAGCTTTACGTCTAACACTGAAGCTTTCTTT
few,TRBJ1-2,15,TRBV18,.,CASSPQIDRNYGYTF,TGTGCCAGCTCACCACAAATCGACAGGAACTATGGCTACACCTTC
many,TRBJ2-7,12,TRBV28,.,CASGSLYYEQYF,TGTGCCAGCGGGAGTCTTTATTACGAGCAGTACTTC
many,TRBJ2-7,10,TRBV20-1,.,CSARDYEQYF,TGCAGTGCTAGAGATTACGAGCAGTACTTC
many,TRBJ1-1,17,TRBV20-1,.,CSARKTTSGGLNTEAFF,TGCAGTGCTAGAAAGACGACATCCGGGGGATTGAACACTGAAGCTTTCTTT
many,TRBJ2-7,15,TRBV6-5,.,CASSYSLDPRYEQYF,TGTGCCAGCAGTTACTCGCTGGACCCGAGGTACGAGCAGTACTTC
.,TRBJ1-1,12,TRBV10-3,TRBD1,CGGRRGRAEAFF,TGTGGTGGCCGCAGGGGGAGGGCTGAAGCTTTCTTT
many,TRBJ2-7,15,TRBV20-1,.,CSAREQGLDYYEQYF,TGCAGTGCTAGAGAGCAAGGACTGGACTACTACGAGCAGTACTTC
.,TRBJ1-3,14,TRBV7-2,.,CASSLPGSGNTIYF,TGTGCCAGCAGCTTACCAGGCTCTGGAAACACCATATATTTT
many,TRBJ2-5,14,TRBV29-1,.,CSVDTRGRIETQYF,TGCAGCGTTGATACTCGTGGCAGGATAGAGACCCAGTACTTC
many,TRBJ2-2,14,TRBV19,.,CASSMGSATGELFF,TGTGCCAGTAGTATGGGTAGCGCTACCGGGGAGCTGTTTTTT
.,TRBJ1-2,14,TRBV28,.,CASSDSLLFYGYTF,TGTGCCAGCAGCGACAGCCTACTTTTCTATGGCTACACCTTC
.,TRBJ2-7,14,TRBV20-1,.,CSARALRGVGEQYF,TGCAGTGCTAGAGCCTTACGGGGTGTCGGCGAGCAGTACTTC
many,TRBJ2-2,15,TRBV19,TRBD2,CASLPSGTNTGELFF,TGTGCCAGCCTACCTAGCGGGACGAACACCGGGGAGCTGTTTTTT
many,TRBJ2-7,16,TRBV10-1,TRBD2,CASSESSGRASYEQYF,TGCGCCAGCAGTGAGAGTAGCGGGAGGGCATCCTACGAGCAGTACTTC
many,TRBJ2-2,14,TRBV6-5,TRBD1,CASRRQGDTGELFF,TGTGCCAGCAGAAGACAGGGGGACACCGGGGAGCTGTTTTTT
few,TRBJ2-2,13,TRBV2,.,CASGVRDTGELFF,TGTGCCAGCGGCGTGAGGGACACCGGGGAGCTGTTTTTT
many,TRBJ2-7,11,TRBV24-1,.,CATSDLREQYF,TGTGCCACCAGTGATTTACGGGAGCAGTACTTC
many,TRBJ2-7,13,TRBV15,.,CATSRSGNYEQYF,TGTGCCACCAGCAGATCCGGGAACTACGAGCAGTACTTC
many,TRBJ2-5,12,TRBV6-1,.,CASSEARLALYF,TGTGCCAGCAGTGAAGCGCGGCTGGCGCTGTACTTC